The 5 T cell receptor beta chains listed next were all sequenced from one sample in a study of T cell responses to AZD1222 COVID-19 vaccine. Profiling relied on immunoSEQ multiplex PCR, and the TCRdb table lists in-frame clones only, not all of them. The sample holds 92,000 or so clones, approximately 87% seen once. Sequenced material: peripheral blood, taken on day 0 of AZD1222 vaccination. These receptor sequences come from an adult in good health.

The chain couples TRBV7-6 to TRBJ2-5; 9 bases agree with TRBD1. The CDR3 has 14 amino acids. V shed 5 bases and J 4 bases; nucleotides not matched to a gene: 5. Per the germline V gene, CDR1 is SGHVS and CDR2 is FNYEAQ. In DNA, the CDR3 is TGTGCCAGCAGCGTACCGGGACAGGGAGAGACCCAGTACTTC. Its translation is CASSVPGQGETQYF.

The V gene is TRBV6-5, the J gene TRBJ1-1, with D maybe TRBD1 (5 bases). V was trimmed by 6 bases and J by 1 base, leaving 12 bases between them. CDR1 is MNHEY and CDR2 is SVGAGI in the germline V gene. This CDR3 has 14 amino acids. The CDR3 protein is CASSWNTGNTEAFF. CDR3 in DNA: TGTGCCAGCAGCTGGAACACAGGGAACACTGAAGCTTTCTTT.

The chain employs TRBV5-1 and TRBJ2-3; D is uncertain. V was shortened by 2 bases and J by 0 bases, with 1 base between the two germline ends. The germline gives CDR1 SGHRS, CDR2 YFSETQ. This CDR3 is built from 12 residues. The CDR3 here is CASSLSTDTQYF. The CDR3 DNA reads TGCGCCAGCAGCTTAAGCACAGATACGCAGTATTTT.

This chain links TRBV11-2 with TRBJ2-5; TRBD2 matches 11 bases. The V segment lost 5 bases and the J segment 6 bases; nucleotides outside the gene matches: 8. The CDR3 totals 15 residues. Per the germline V gene, CDR1 is SGHAT and CDR2 is FQNNGV. The CDR3: CASSPGLADTQTQYF. The CDR3 coding sequence is TGTGCCAGCAGCCCGGGACTAGCGGATACCCAGACCCAGTACTTC.

This clone was recorded a few times. V and J are TRBV19 and TRBJ1-2; D is uncertain. This CDR3 contains 9 residues. Germline V gene lookup returns CDR1 LNHDA and CDR2 SQIVND (reference sequence). The ends were cut back, 10 bases at V and 5 bases at J, with 5 bases in the middle. The CDR3 reads CATRYGYTF. The CDR3 DNA reads TGTGCCACCCGATATGGCTACACCTTC.